The 19 T cell receptor beta chains below come from one sample, sequenced in a study of cytomegalovirus exposure and HLA in healthy donors. It was with 60 Vbeta and 13 Jbeta primers that the PCR ran. TCRdb's copy holds only in-frame clones and misses some; the assay was immunoSEQ multiplex PCR. Of 100,000 or so clones listed, about 78% are singletons. Source material: PBMCs. The receptors stem from a man aged 25 to 45 in good health and CMV-seronegative.

This clone was seen just once. The V gene is TRBV11-3, the J gene TRBJ2-5; TRBD2 matches at 15 bases. The CDR3 loop spans 16 amino acids. Germline loops: CDR1 SGHNT, CDR2 YENEEA. J was trimmed by 5 bases and V by 4 bases; bases with no gene match: 5. CDR3: CASSWGTSGGQETQYF. The DNA for the CDR3 is TGTGCCAGCAGCTGGGGGACTAGCGGGGGGCAGGAGACCCAGTACTTC. The full variable domain, its missing parts supplied by reference TRBV11-3 and TRBJ2-5, is EAGVVQSPRYKIIEKKQPVAFWCNPISGHNTLYWYLQNLGQGPELLIRYENEEAVDDSQLPKDRFSAERLKGVDSTLKIQPAELGDSAVYLCASSWGTSGGQETQYFGPGTRLLVL.

In its sample, this clone was seen a few times. CDR3 residues: CASSFGGVEGNTIYF. The CDR3 DNA reads as TGTGCCAGCAGCTTCGGGGGGGTCGAAGGAAACACCATATATTTT. This chain links TRBV7-9 with TRBJ1-3; possible D gene TRBD1, 5 bases. The ends were cut back, 3 bases at V and 4 bases at J, with 13 bases in the middle. CDR1 is SEHNR and CDR2 is FQNEAQ in the germline V gene (reference sequence). The CDR3 extends over 15 amino acids.

V is TRBV6-1 and J is TRBJ1-2; 7 bases map to TRBD1. CDR1 is MNHNS, CDR2 SASEGT, per germline. The V and J ends lost 4 bases and 0 bases, in that order; junction bases with no gene match: 5. The CDR3 has 15 amino acids. The CDR3 sequence: CASSGGTATNYGYTF. Written as DNA, the CDR3 is TGTGCCAGCAGTGGGGGGACAGCGACTAACTATGGCTACACCTTC.

V gene TRBV4-3 combines with J gene TRBJ1-4; no clear D. Germline V lookup: CDR1 LGHNA, CDR2 YSLEER. This CDR3 spans 15 amino acids. Trimming stripped 0 bases from V and 3 bases from J, with 8 bases between. CDR3 coding DNA: TGCGCCAGCAGCCAAGACACAGAAGCTAATGAAAAACTGTTTTTT. Its protein is CASSQDTEANEKLFF.

This chain joins TRBV10-3 and TRBJ2-5; no definite D call. Trimming removed 4 bases from V and 11 bases from J, with 14 bases in between. CDR1 ENHRY and CDR2 SYGVKD come from the germline V gene. The CDR3 runs 12 residues. CDR3 sequence (DNA): TGTGCCATCAGTGTTGCCCCTGAGGAGCAGTACTTC. Its protein product is CAISVAPEEQYF.

CDR3 bases: TGTGCCAGCAGCTCAACAGGGTTTGGCACTGAAGCTTTCTTT. This gives the protein CASSSTGFGTEAFF. The V gene is TRBV7-2, the J gene TRBJ1-1, with D perhaps TRBD1 (6 bases). V was shortened by 4 bases and J by 4 bases, with 13 bases between the two germline ends. The CDR3 consists of 14 residues. Per germline, CDR1 SGHTA and CDR2 FQGNSA.

This CDR3 reads CASSPPGEGPQHF. The CDR3 bases are TGTGCCAGCTCACCCCCGGGTGAGGGGCCCCAGCATTTT. The chain recombines TRBV18 with TRBJ1-5; D is unclear. The CDR3 length is 13 residues. Trimming took 3 bases from V and 9 from J, leaving 12 bases between them. Germline V lookup: CDR1 KGHSH, CDR2 LQKENI.

The chain joins TRBV19 to TRBJ1-1, with a tentative D call TRBD1 (5 bases). The germline gives CDR1 LNHDA, CDR2 SQIVND (reference sequence). The CDR3 has 14 amino acids. V dropped 3 bases and J dropped 0 bases, with 8 bases sitting between them. As DNA, the CDR3 is TGTGCCAGTAGTATCGACAGACTGAACACTGAAGCTTTCTTT. This codes for CASSIDRLNTEAFF. The entire variable domain, with the rest obtained from reference TRBV19 and TRBJ1-1, is as follows: DGGITQSPKYLFRKEGQNVTLSCEQNLNHDAMYWYRQDPGQGLRLIYYSQIVNDFQKGDIAEGYSVSREKKESFPLTVTSAQKNPTAFYLCASSIDRLNTEAFFGQGTRLTVV.

This sequence joins TRBV15 and TRBJ2-3, with D unclear. V was pared by 1 base and J by 0 bases, with 11 bases between. The germline CDR1 and CDR2 sequences are LNHNV and YYDKDF (reference sequence). The CDR3 sequence is 16 residues long. The CDR3 loop is CATSRGYSPSTDTQYF. The DNA of the CDR3 is TGTGCCACCAGCAGAGGGTACTCCCCTAGCACAGATACGCAGTATTTT.

This clone has more than one count but fewer than ten. The CDR3 here is CASSMGGRADGEQFF. The CDR3 DNA follows: TGTGCCAGTAGTATGGGCGGGAGGGCCGACGGTGAGCAGTTCTTC. V gene TRBV19 combines with J gene TRBJ2-1; TRBD2 aligns across 9 bases. This CDR3 comprises 15 residues. Losses at the gene ends were 3 bases for V and 9 bases for J; bases not matched to a gene: 9. Germline loops: CDR1 LNHDA, CDR2 SQIVND (reference sequence).

The chain is built from TRBV10-3 and TRBJ2-7; 7 positions match TRBD1. Germline CDR1 is ENHRY and CDR2 is SYGVKD. This CDR3 spans 13 amino acids. The junction had 2 bases not matched to a gene; V was cut back by 4 bases and J by 2 bases. The CDR3 here is CAISAGQTYEQYF. CDR3 nucleotide sequence: TGTGCCATCAGTGCGGGACAGACCTACGAGCAGTACTTC.

The chain links TRBV27 to TRBJ2-1; TRBD2 matches at 8 bases. The V and J ends lost 8 bases and 2 bases, in that order; junction bases with no gene match: 11. Germline CDR1 MNHEY, CDR2 SMNVEV (reference sequence). The CDR3 runs 16 residues. This CDR3 is CASYFHRGGTYNEQFF. As DNA, the CDR3 is TGTGCCAGCTATTTTCATCGCGGGGGGACCTACAATGAGCAGTTCTTC.

The CDR3 DNA reads as TGCGCCAGCAGTGAGTCGACAGAATGGGAAAAACTGTTTTTT. This codes for CASSESTEWEKLFF. The chain links TRBV10-2 to TRBJ1-4, with TRBD1 as a possible D gene (5 bases). Germline values: CDR1 WSHSY, CDR2 SAAADI. The CDR3 has 14 amino acids. V dropped 0 bases and J dropped 8 bases, with 10 bases sitting between them.

The chain has TRBV6-6 and TRBJ1-1, with D unresolved. The germline V and J ends were trimmed by 5 bases and 7 bases, with 8 bases remaining between them. Germline CDR1 and CDR2: MNHNY and SVGAGI (reference sequence). The CDR3 is 11 residues long. CDR3 sequence: CASSTEIEAFF. The CDR3 nucleotides read TGTGCCAGCAGTACAGAGATTGAAGCTTTCTTT.

Only one count was recorded for this clone. The chain uses TRBV4-1 and TRBJ2-7; TRBD2 is a possible D gene (5 bases). The CDR3 extends over 15 amino acids. V lost 0 bases and J lost 3, with 12 bases in between. CDR1 is MGHRA, CDR2 YSYEKL, per germline. CDR3 sequence reads: CASSQDVTINYEQYF. DNA of the CDR3: TGCGCCAGCAGCCAAGATGTGACTATAAACTACGAGCAGTACTTC.

This clone showed up just a few times. The chain uses TRBV6-1 and TRBJ1-1, with D tentatively TRBD1 (6 bases). Germline CDR1 and CDR2: MNHNS and SASEGT. The CDR3 consists of 15 residues. Trimming shortened V by 0 bases and J by 0 bases, and 8 bases separated the two germline ends. The CDR3 protein is CASSEADSLNTEAFF. CDR3 DNA sequence: TGTGCCAGCAGTGAAGCGGACAGTCTGAACACTGAAGCTTTCTTT.

The genes are TRBV28 and TRBJ2-3; 10 nucleotides match TRBD2. Germline V lookup: CDR1 MDHEN, CDR2 SYDVKM. The length of the CDR3 is 16 residues. With V trimmed by 5 bases and J by 5 bases, 10 bases remained unmatched. The CDR3 DNA is TGTGCCAGCAGTGAAGGTCTAGCGGGAGTGGGAGATACGCAGTATTTT. Amino acid sequence: CASSEGLAGVGDTQYF.

This clone showed up just a few times. This chain uses TRBV5-1 with TRBJ1-6; D possibly corresponds to TRBD1 (6 bases). Per germline, CDR1 SGHRS and CDR2 YFSETQ. The CDR3 spans 15 residues. V dropped 4 bases and J dropped 0 bases, with 8 bases sitting between them. CDR3 residues: CASSPDSSYNSPLHF. The CDR3 nucleotides read TGCGCCAGCAGCCCGGACAGCTCCTATAATTCACCCCTCCACTTT. The complete variable domain, with remaining parts taken from reference TRBV5-1 and TRBJ1-6, reads KAGVTQTPRYLIKTRGQQVTLSCSPISGHRSVSWYQQTPGQGLQFLFEYFSETQRNKGNFPGRFSGRQFSNSRSEMNVSTLELGDSALYLCASSPDSSYNSPLHFGNGTRLTVT.

This chain uses TRBV11-2 with TRBJ1-6; possibly TRBD1 for D (5 bases). V shed 4 bases and J shed 4 bases, with 11 bases lying between them. The CDR3 loop spans 15 amino acids. The V gene's germline CDR1 is SGHAT and CDR2 FQNNGV. CDR3: CASSSLTAYNSPLHF. CDR3 nucleotide sequence: TGTGCCAGCAGCTCCTTGACAGCATATAATTCACCCCTCCACTTT. Based on the CDR3 plus reference TRBV11-2 and TRBJ1-6, the full variable domain is EAGVAQSPRYKIIEKRQSVAFWCNPISGHATLYWYQQILGQGPKLLIQFQNNGVVDDSQLPKDRFSAERLKGVDSTLKIQPAKLEDSAVYLCASSSLTAYNSPLHFGNGTRLTVT.